The 7 T cell receptor beta chains in this list originate from one sample, sequenced in a study of blood T cell repertoires in COVID-19. TCRdb keeps only in-frame clones here, not all; method: immunoSEQ multiplex PCR. The sample holds 97,000 or so clones, approximately 85% seen once. The material sequenced was peripheral blood. These TCRs come from a woman older than 75 with active or convalescent COVID-19.

The V call is TRBV13, the J call TRBJ1-3; D gene ambiguous. CDR1 is PRHDT and CDR2 is FYEKMQ in the germline V gene (reference sequence). The CDR3 contains 19 residues. Trimming took 5 bases from V and 7 from J, leaving 30 bases between them. The CDR3 DNA follows: TGTGCCAGCAGCAACCAGCGGGCGAGGGAGCTCAGGCTTGGTAACACCATATATTTT. Its protein product is CASSNQRARELRLGNTIYF.

V is TRBV5-5 and J is TRBJ2-7, with D perhaps TRBD1 (6 bases). CDR1 and CDR2 from the germline V gene are SGHKS and YYEKEE (reference sequence). V lost 7 bases, J lost 2 bases, and 10 bases lay in between. The CDR3 spans 12 residues. CDR3 coding DNA: TGTGCCAGCGGGGGCAGAGCCTACGAGCAGTACTTC. This sequence encodes CASGGRAYEQYF.

The gene calls are TRBV2 and TRBJ1-5; D is uncertain. Trimming stripped 8 bases from V and 6 bases from J, with 17 bases between. CDR1 is SNHLY and CDR2 is FYNNEI in the germline V gene. This CDR3 contains 14 residues. CDR3 nucleotide sequence: TGTGCCAGCTCAGTATCTAGCCGGGGTCAGCCCCAGCATTTT. This gives the protein CASSVSSRGQPQHF.

The rearrangement uses TRBV27 and TRBJ2-5, with TRBD1 as a possible D gene (5 bases). Germline V lookup: CDR1 MNHEY, CDR2 SMNVEV (reference sequence). The CDR3 runs to 13 residues. Trimming took 5 bases from V and 4 from J, leaving 11 bases between them. The CDR3 DNA reads as TGTGCCAGCAGTACCCGACAGCCAGAGACCCAGTACTTC. Amino acids: CASSTRQPETQYF.

The chain links TRBV9 to TRBJ2-6; D gene uncertain. The CDR3 consists of 13 residues. Trimming removed 5 bases from V and 1 base from J, with 4 bases in between. From germline, CDR1 is SGDLS and CDR2 YYNGEE. DNA of the CDR3: TGTGCCAGCAGACAGTCTGGGGCCAACGTCCTGACTTTC. Encoded protein: CASRQSGANVLTF.

This clone was seen only a few times. The CDR3 DNA is TGTGCCAGCAGTTTGGCGCCCCCAGGGGCCTTTACTGAAAAACTGTTTTTT. Translating gives CASSLAPPGAFTEKLFF. The chain is built from TRBV28 and TRBJ1-4, with D perhaps matching TRBD1 (6 bases). The CDR3 contains 17 residues. Germline CDR1 is MDHEN and CDR2 is SYDVKM. V gave up 3 bases and J gave up 7 bases, with 21 bases separating them.

This chain uses TRBV11-1 with TRBJ2-7; the match to TRBD2 covers 8 bases. The CDR3 is made up of 16 amino acids. The V gene end was trimmed by 4 bases and the J gene end by 3 bases; junction bases not matched to a gene: 11. Germline V gene sequence: CDR1 SGHAT, CDR2 FQDESV (reference sequence). DNA of the CDR3: TGTGCCAGCAGCTCGACTGGGACTAGGGACCTCTACGAGCAGTACTTC. Its translation: CASSSTGTRDLYEQYF.